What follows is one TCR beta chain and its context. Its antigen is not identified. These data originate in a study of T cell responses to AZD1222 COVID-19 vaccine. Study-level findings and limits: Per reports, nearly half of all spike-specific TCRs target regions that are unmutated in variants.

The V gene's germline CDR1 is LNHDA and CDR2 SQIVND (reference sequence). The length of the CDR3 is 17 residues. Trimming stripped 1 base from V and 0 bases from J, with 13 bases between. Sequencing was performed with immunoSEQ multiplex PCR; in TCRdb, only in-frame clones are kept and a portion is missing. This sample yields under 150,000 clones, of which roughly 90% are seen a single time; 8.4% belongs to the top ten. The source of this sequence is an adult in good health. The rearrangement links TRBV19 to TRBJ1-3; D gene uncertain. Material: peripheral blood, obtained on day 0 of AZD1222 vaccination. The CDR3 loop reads CASSIVAHSGSGNTIYF. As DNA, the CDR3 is TGTGCCAGTAGTATAGTGGCGCACAGTGGCTCTGGAAACACCATATATTTT.